A selection of T cell receptor beta chains follows, all from one sample in a study of T cell clonotyping in hematopoietic cell transplantation. Profiled with immunoSEQ multiplex PCR; TCRdb holds only in-frame clones, not every one. Here the sample spans about 5,000 clones, about 95% being singletons. Source: PBMCs, taken 180 days after allogeneic stem cell transplant. These receptors were taken from a male patient in his sixties who had an allogeneic stem cell transplant from a related donor, so the T cells may come from the graft donor. Some clones in this sample may be carry-over from other donors' samples. Both conserved end residues are part of each CDR3. A D gene is named only where the DNA matches it firmly. A clone size is listed for some rows: how often the clone was seen (once, few, many), or a class if it is expanded.

v_gene,d_gene,j_gene,abundance,CDR3aa,CDR3nt
TRBV19,-,TRBJ2-3,-,CASRAQWADTQYF,TGTGCCAGTAGAGCCCAGTGGGCAGATACGCAGTATTTT
TRBV5-1,TRBD2,TRBJ2-7,-,CASSLSAGGLYEQYF,TGCGCCAGCAGCTTGTCGGCGGGGGGGCTGTACGAGCAGTACTTC
TRBV7-2,-,TRBJ1-1,-,CASSLGPTNTEAFF,TGTGCCAGCAGCTTAGGACCGACGAACACTGAAGCTTTCTTT
TRBV11-3,-,TRBJ1-3,-,CASSLGFGNTIYF,TGTGCCAGCAGCTTAGGCTTTGGAAACACCATATATTTT
TRBV30,TRBD1,TRBJ1-2,-,CAWSPTGVGYTF,TGTGCCTGGAGTCCAACAGGGGTCGGCTACACCTTC
TRBV14,TRBD1,TRBJ1-6,once,CASSATGGSPLHF,TGTGCCAGCAGCGCGACAGGGGGTTCACCCCTCCACTTT
TRBV20-1,-,TRBJ2-7,-,CSASRTDQQYF,TGCAGTGCTTCCCGGACAGATCAGCAGTACTTC
TRBV30,-,TRBJ2-2,-,CAWSRGGELFF,TGTGCCTGGAGTAGAGGCGGGGAGCTGTTTTTT
TRBV27,-,TRBJ2-1,few,CASSLGGQLFF,TGTGCCAGCAGTTTAGGGGGACAACTGTTCTTC
TRBV19,-,TRBJ1-5,-,CASSMWGFNQPQHF,TGTGCCAGTAGTATGTGGGGGTTCAATCAGCCCCAGCATTTT
TRBV28,-,TRBJ1-1,-,CASSRRGTYEAFF,TGTGCCAGCAGCCGACGAGGGACATATGAAGCTTTCTTT
TRBV20-1,-,TRBJ2-7,-,CRAEGGYEQYF,TGCAGGGCCGAAGGGGGCTACGAGCAGTACTTC
TRBV4-3,-,TRBJ1-1,-,CASSQGVTTEAFF,TGCGCCAGCAGCCAAGGGGTCACCACTGAAGCTTTCTTT
TRBV6-5,-,TRBJ1-1,-,CASSYGGGGTEAFF,TGTGCCAGCAGTTACGGCGGGGGGGGCACTGAAGCTTTCTTT
TRBV10-3,TRBD1,TRBJ1-6,-,CAISDGQGVDSPLHF,TGTGCCATCAGTGACGGTCAGGGGGTAGATTCACCCCTCCACTTT
TRBV30,-,TRBJ2-1,-,CAWSPGLNEQFF,TGTGCCTGGAGCCCCGGACTTAATGAGCAGTTCTTC
TRBV4-2,-,TRBJ1-2,-,CASSQVHGANYGYTF,TGTGCCAGCAGCCAAGTTCACGGAGCTAACTATGGCTACACCTTC
TRBV7-9,-,TRBJ1-1,-,CASSEQGGTEAFF,TGTGCCAGCAGCGAACAGGGTGGCACTGAAGCTTTCTTT
TRBV4-3,TRBD1,TRBJ2-3,-,CASSQQQGAGDTQYF,TGCGCCAGCAGCCAACAGCAGGGGGCGGGGGATACGCAGTATTTT
TRBV6-6,-,TRBJ2-7,-,CAIGAGGFGQYF,TGTGCTATAGGGGCTGGGGGATTTGGGCAGTACTTC
TRBV5-4,-,TRBJ1-6,-,CASSSQGWSPLHF,TGTGCCAGCAGCAGCCAGGGGTGGTCACCCCTCCACTTT
TRBV7-2,TRBD1,TRBJ1-2,-,CASSLGGTETGYGYTF,TGTGCCAGCAGCTTAGGGGGGACAGAAACGGGCTATGGCTACACCTTC
TRBV5-1,-,TRBJ2-7,-,CASSLVDEQYF,TGCGCCAGCAGCCTTGTAGACGAGCAGTACTTC
TRBV7-9,TRBD1,TRBJ2-7,-,CASSTDRTGRHEQYF,TGTGCCAGCAGCACGGATCGGACAGGGAGGCACGAGCAGTACTTC
TRBV7-9,-,TRBJ2-3,once,CASSLGTDTDTQYF,TGTGCCAGCAGCTTAGGGACAGACACAGATACGCAGTATTTT
TRBV7-6,-,TRBJ1-6,-,CASSTRQGDNSPLHF,TGTGCCAGCAGCACAAGACAAGGGGATAATTCACCCCTCCACTTT
TRBV18,-,TRBJ1-1,-,CASSPGGGGGEAFF,TGTGCCAGCTCACCCGGCGGGGGCGGTGGTGAAGCTTTCTTT
TRBV10-2,TRBD1,TRBJ2-2,-,CASSRDSVGTGELFF,TGCGCCAGCAGCCGGGACAGCGTAGGGACCGGGGAGCTGTTTTTT
TRBV4-3,-,TRBJ1-1,-,CASSRGQTNTEAFF,TGCGCCAGCAGCCGCGGACAGACTAACACTGAAGCTTTCTTT
TRBV4-3,TRBD1,TRBJ1-4,-,CASSHVGTGTNEKLFF,TGCGCCAGCAGCCACGTTGGGACAGGGACTAATGAAAAACTGTTTTTT
TRBV11-3,-,TRBJ2-3,-,CASTGGRARRTDTQYF,TGTGCCAGCACCGGAGGGCGGGCGAGGAGGACAGATACGCAGTATTTT
TRBV9,-,TRBJ1-2,-,CASSVGPQDYGYTF,TGTGCCAGCAGCGTAGGGCCACAGGACTATGGCTACACCTTC
TRBV27,TRBD1,TRBJ2-3,-,CASSNGGTGGYRTDTQYF,TGTGCCAGCAGCAACGGGGGGACAGGGGGCTATCGCACAGATACGCAGTATTTT
TRBV28,-,TRBJ1-1,once,CASSSPSPHGPDTEAFF,TGTGCCAGCAGTTCCCCCTCCCCCCATGGGCCTGACACTGAAGCTTTCTTT
TRBV6-6,-,TRBJ1-6,-,CASSKGESPLHF,TGTGCCAGCAGTAAAGGGGAATCACCCCTCCACTTT
TRBV28,-,TRBJ2-5,-,CASSSQRRAAQYF,TGTGCCAGCAGTTCTCAGAGGAGGGCGGCCCAGTACTTC
TRBV30,TRBD1,TRBJ1-5,-,CAWSGFGTGNNQPQHF,TGTGCCTGGAGTGGTTTTGGGACAGGGAACAATCAGCCCCAGCATTTT
TRBV20-1,-,TRBJ1-1,-,CSARGTGEAFF,TGCAGTGCTAGAGGAACAGGGGAAGCTTTCTTT
TRBV27,-,TRBJ1-1,-,CASSLSPLWPIENTEAFF,TGTGCCAGCAGTTTATCCCCACTATGGCCCATTGAGAACACTGAAGCTTTCTTT
TRBV30,TRBD1,TRBJ1-2,once,CAWSPGTGGVMDGYTF,TGTGCCTGGAGTCCCGGGACAGGGGGCGTCATGGATGGCTACACCTTC
TRBV11-2,-,TRBJ2-5,-,CASSFEETQYF,TGTGCCAGCAGCTTCGAAGAGACCCAGTACTTC
TRBV27,TRBD1,TRBJ2-7,-,CASSSIQGAVWQYF,TGTGCCAGCAGTTCCATTCAGGGGGCAGTTTGGCAGTACTTC
TRBV14,-,TRBJ2-3,-,CASSVQGADTQYF,TGTGCCAGCAGCGTGCAGGGTGCAGATACGCAGTATTTT
TRBV6-5,-,TRBJ1-2,-,CASSYSGPSYYGYTF,TGTGCCAGCAGTTACTCGGGCCCATCCTACTATGGCTACACCTTC
TRBV28,-,TRBJ1-3,-,CASSRTVSGNTIYF,TGTGCCAGCAGTCGGACGGTCTCTGGAAACACCATATATTTT
TRBV30,TRBD2,TRBJ2-1,-,CAWSAGLAGDYEQFF,TGTGCCTGGAGTGCTGGACTAGCGGGAGACTATGAGCAGTTCTTC
TRBV4-3,-,TRBJ2-3,-,CASSQGFIAGTDTQYF,TGCGCCAGCAGCCAAGGTTTTATAGCCGGCACAGATACGCAGTATTTT
TRBV29-1,-,TRBJ2-7,-,CSVGALGEQYF,TGCAGCGTTGGGGCCTTGGGGGAGCAGTACTTC
TRBV7-8,-,TRBJ2-6,-,CASSLRSHYPHVLTF,TGTGCCAGCAGCCTTAGGAGTCACTACCCGCACGTCCTGACTTTC
TRBV6-5,TRBD2,TRBJ2-1,once,CASSRGGYNEQFF,TGTGCCAGCAGTCGGGGGGGTTACAATGAGCAGTTCTTC
TRBV5-1,-,TRBJ2-7,-,CASSSSETYEQYF,TGCGCCAGCAGCTCGTCCGAGACCTACGAGCAGTACTTC
TRBV5-4,TRBD1,TRBJ1-6,-,CASSPGTGANNSPLHF,TGTGCCAGCAGCCCCGGGACAGGGGCGAATAATTCACCCCTCCACTTT
TRBV2,-,TRBJ2-1,-,CASKGQDRPYNEQFF,TGTGCCAGCAAGGGTCAAGACCGTCCCTACAATGAGCAGTTCTTC
TRBV4-1,TRBD1,TRBJ2-7,-,CASSQGPGQPYEQYF,TGCGCCAGCAGCCAAGGTCCGGGACAGCCCTACGAGCAGTACTTC
TRBV7-9,-,TRBJ1-4,once,CASSPTKTATNEKLFF,TGTGCCAGCAGCCCCACGAAGACTGCAACTAATGAAAAACTGTTTTTT
TRBV7-9,TRBD1,TRBJ1-1,-,CASSFDPGQGENTEAFF,TGTGCCAGCAGTTTCGACCCGGGACAGGGGGAGAACACTGAAGCTTTCTTT
TRBV30,-,TRBJ1-1,once,CASSFTEAFF,TGTGCCTCCAGTTTCACTGAAGCTTTCTTT
TRBV20-1,-,TRBJ2-7,-,CSGSLTAEQYF,TGCAGTGGGTCTCTTACCGCCGAGCAGTACTTC
TRBV4-3,TRBD1,TRBJ1-2,-,CASSQQGGYGYTF,TGCGCCAGCAGCCAACAGGGGGGCTATGGCTACACCTTC
TRBV30,-,TRBJ2-7,-,CAWSTPRLVTSYEQYF,TGTGCCTGGAGTACCCCCAGACTAGTGACATCCTACGAGCAGTACTTC